Presented here are 24 T cell receptor beta chains from one specimen sequenced in a study of cytomegalovirus exposure and HLA in healthy donors. Primers for the PCR totalled 60 Vbeta and 13 Jbeta. The protocol was immunoSEQ multiplex PCR, while the TCRdb copy is restricted to in-frame clones and leaves out a portion. This sample has more than 130,000 clones, with roughly 80% found just once. Specimen: PBMCs. Source of these receptors: a male donor in good health and CMV-seronegative.

This clone is a singleton in its sample. The genes are TRBV28 and TRBJ1-1, with D perhaps TRBD1 (6 bases). The CDR3 loop spans 14 amino acids. The V gene's germline CDR1 is MDHEN and CDR2 SYDVKM. V shed 6 bases and J shed 4 bases, with 15 bases lying between them. The CDR3 nucleotides read TGTGCCAGCAGCCAGAATCAGGGGCGCACTGAAGCTTTCTTT. Translated: CASSQNQGRTEAFF.

This chain joins TRBV5-1 and TRBJ2-7; D ambiguous. Germline V gene data show CDR1 as SGHRS and CDR2 as YFSETQ. V was pared by 5 bases and J by 3 bases, with 9 bases between. The CDR3 has 12 amino acids. This chain's CDR3 is CASREQSYEQYF. CDR3 nucleotides: TGCGCCAGCAGAGAACAGAGCTACGAGCAGTACTTC.

The chain links TRBV6-4 to TRBJ2-6, with 9 bases that match TRBD2. J gave up 0 bases and V 4 bases, and 7 bases lay outside the gene matches. Germline loops: CDR1 MRHNA, CDR2 SNTAGT. The CDR3 runs to 18 residues. The DNA for the CDR3 is TGTGCCAGCAGTGCCCCTAGCGGGGAGAGCTCTGGGGCCAACGTCCTGACTTTC. Protein product: CASSAPSGESSGANVLTF.

This clone was observed a handful of times. The rearrangement joins TRBV7-2 to TRBJ1-5; TRBD1 aligns across 9 bases. There are 16 residues in the CDR3. Trimming took 4 bases from V and 4 from J; bases not matched to a gene: 8. Germline V CDR1 and CDR2: SGHTA, FQGNSA. The CDR3 sequence is CASSSTGTGPNQPQHF. The CDR3 nucleotides read TGTGCCAGCAGCTCCACCGGGACAGGGCCAAATCAGCCCCAGCATTTT.

The chain combines TRBV25-1 with TRBJ1-2; D ambiguous. Germline CDR1 and CDR2: MGHDK and SYGVNS. V was trimmed by 6 bases and J by 5 bases, leaving 10 bases between them. The length of the CDR3 is 12 residues. CDR3 amino acids: CASRDSMYGYTF. CDR3 DNA sequence: TGTGCCAGCAGGGACTCAATGTATGGCTACACCTTC.

The rearrangement links TRBV15 to TRBJ1-3; TRBD1 agrees at 7 bases. After removal of 3 bases from V and 6 bases from J, the junction contained 5 bases not matched to a gene. The CDR3 consists of 14 residues. Per germline, CDR1 LNHNV and CDR2 YYDKDF (reference sequence). For the CDR3, the DNA is TGTGCCACCAGCAGGCAGGGGGAAATAAACACCATATATTTT. This translates into CATSRQGEINTIYF.

This rearrangement joins TRBV19 to TRBJ2-4, with 8 bases that match TRBD2. The germline V gene encodes CDR1 LNHDA and CDR2 SQIVND (reference sequence). This CDR3 contains 17 residues. With 5 bases clipped from V and 1 base from J, the junction kept 10 bases outside the gene matches. For the CDR3, the DNA is TGTGCCAGTAGTGCGGGGGGCCGCGTCGCGGCCAAAAACATTCAGTACTTC. This sequence encodes CASSAGGRVAAKNIQYF.

J is TRBJ1-5 and V is TRBV19; TRBD1 is a possible D gene (5 bases). This CDR3 comprises 14 residues. From germline, CDR1 is LNHDA and CDR2 SQIVND (reference sequence). The CDR3, as DNA: TGTGCTTCCGACCCGGGGGTCGGGGATCAGCCCCAGCATTTT. The encoded protein is CASDPGVGDQPQHF.

The chain carries TRBV19 and TRBJ2-5, with D possibly being TRBD1 (6 bases). The CDR3 loop spans 13 amino acids. Germline V gene sequence: CDR1 LNHDA, CDR2 SQIVND (reference sequence). The V gene lost 5 bases and the J gene lost 7 bases, with 14 bases spanning the gap. The CDR3 is CASSWGPLGTQYF. In nucleotides, the CDR3 is TGTGCCAGTAGTTGGGGGCCCCTTGGGACCCAGTACTTC.

The rearrangement links TRBV7-2 to TRBJ2-7; 8 nucleotides agree with TRBD2. V was clipped by 4 bases and J by 6 bases; unmatched bases: 11. Germline V gene lookup returns CDR1 SGHTA and CDR2 FQGNSA. The CDR3 sequence is 15 residues long. CDR3 residues: CASSYYGAGESEQYF. CDR3 nucleotide sequence: TGTGCCAGCAGCTACTATGGAGCGGGGGAAAGCGAGCAGTACTTC.

V and J are TRBV5-1 and TRBJ2-3, with D maybe TRBD2 (5 bases). The length of the CDR3 is 16 residues. Germline V gives CDR1 SGHRS, CDR2 YFSETQ. Trimming removed 0 bases at V and 1 base at J, with 12 bases between. The CDR3 DNA reads as TGCGCCAGCAGCTTGGGCCAGGCGGGCCGCACAGATACGCAGTATTTT. Its protein is CASSLGQAGRTDTQYF.

The V and J genes are TRBV7-2 and TRBJ2-3; no reliable D call. The germline CDR1 and CDR2 sequences are SGHTA and FQGNSA. V was trimmed by 1 base and J by 5 bases, leaving 7 bases between them. The CDR3 has 13 amino acids. The CDR3 region has the DNA TGTGCCAGCAGCTTAGGAGCCGTAGATACGCAGTATTTT. Translation gives CASSLGAVDTQYF.

This chain uses TRBV4-1 with TRBJ1-2, with TRBD1 identical over 7 bases. The germline V gene has CDR1 MGHRA and CDR2 YSYEKL. V shed 3 bases, J shed 9 bases, and the junction held 4 bases outside the gene matches. There are 12 residues in the CDR3. CDR3 in DNA: TGCGCCAGCAGCCAGGTAGGGGGCAGCTACACCTTC. This translates into CASSQVGGSYTF.

The CDR3 loop reads CASSPLAPARRSPLHF. The CDR3 coding sequence is TGTGCCAGCAGCCCTCTCGCGCCGGCCAGGAGGTCACCCCTCCACTTT. The rearrangement uses TRBV7-9 and TRBJ1-6; D unclear. This CDR3 is 16 amino acids long. Germline CDR1 SEHNR, CDR2 FQNEAQ (reference sequence). The V end lost 5 bases, the J end lost 10 bases, and 21 bases lay between the germline ends.

J is TRBJ1-2 and V is TRBV5-8; no firm D call. Trimming stripped 0 bases from V and 2 bases from J, with 11 bases between. Germline values: CDR1 SGHTS, CDR2 YDEGEE. This CDR3 comprises 15 residues. The CDR3 region is CASSLVAQLNYGYTF. The CDR3 coding sequence is TGTGCCAGCAGCTTGGTAGCCCAGTTGAACTATGGCTACACCTTC.

This clone was observed a handful of times. Other DNA sequences within the sample encode an identical CDR3. V and J are TRBV7-9 and TRBJ2-1; 13 bases are shared with TRBD2. The CDR3 is 19 residues long. Unmatched junction bases numbered 10, after V lost 5 bases and J lost 0 bases. CDR1 is SEHNR and CDR2 is FQNEAQ in the germline V gene (reference sequence). CDR3 DNA sequence: TGTGCCAGCAGCCCCCGGACTAGCGGGGGCCCTAGCTCCTACAATGAGCAGTTCTTC. Its translation: CASSPRTSGGPSSYNEQFF. Supplemented by reference TRBV7-9 and TRBJ2-1, the full variable domain reads DTGVSQNPRHKITKRGQNVTFRCDPISEHNRLYWYRQTLGQGPEFLTYFQNEAQLEKSRLLSDRFSAERPKGSFSTLEIQRTEQGDSAMYLCASSPRTSGGPSSYNEQFFGPGTRLTVL.

This chain uses TRBV10-3 with TRBJ2-2; 12 nucleotides align to TRBD2. The ends lost 5 bases at V and 4 bases at J; junction bases unmatched: 5. There are 16 residues in the CDR3. Looked up from germline, CDR1 is ENHRY and CDR2 is SYGVKD. The CDR3 DNA reads TGTGCCATCAGTAAGACTAGCGGGGGACCCACCGGGGAGCTGTTTTTT. Its protein product is CAISKTSGGPTGELFF.

The chain combines TRBV7-8 with TRBJ1-5; TRBD1 agrees at 7 bases. Germline V gene data show CDR1 as SGHVS and CDR2 as FQNEAQ. Losses at the gene ends were 1 base for V and 0 bases for J; bases not matched to a gene: 9. The CDR3 has 18 residues. This CDR3 reads CASSLDKVRDSSNQPQHF. The CDR3 bases are TGTGCCAGCAGCTTAGACAAGGTCCGGGACAGTAGCAATCAGCCCCAGCATTTT.

A few counts support this clone. The chain recombines TRBV29-1 with TRBJ1-1, with 9 bases fitting TRBD1. CDR1 and CDR2 from the germline V gene are SQVTM and ANQGSEA. There are 13 residues in the CDR3. V gave up 6 bases and J gave up 3 bases; unmatched junction bases: 5. The CDR3 region has the DNA TGCAGCGTCGGGACAGGGTTGGACACTGAAGCTTTCTTT. The encoded protein is CSVGTGLDTEAFF.

V and J are TRBV11-3 and TRBJ2-1; a possible D gene is TRBD2 (7 bases). Trimming pared 2 bases from V and 9 bases from J, leaving 17 bases between. This CDR3 contains 15 residues. Germline lookup yields CDR1 SGHNT and CDR2 YENEEA. The DNA for the CDR3 is TGTGCCAGCAGCTTATGGGGTGGGGGGGGCGTTGAGCAGTTCTTC. It is translated as CASSLWGGGGVEQFF.

The gene calls are TRBV5-4 and TRBJ2-5, with a weak D call TRBD1 (6 bases). V was pared by 4 bases and J by 1 base, with 23 bases between. The CDR3 consists of 18 residues. The germline gives CDR1 SGHNT, CDR2 YYREEE (reference sequence). The CDR3 region has the DNA TGTGCCAGCAGCCCATTCGCTTCGCAAGGACAGACCCAAGAGACCCAGTACTTC. Encoded protein: CASSPFASQGQTQETQYF. The whole variable domain, remainder taken from reference TRBV5-4 and TRBJ2-5, is ETGVTQSPTHLIKTRGQQVTLRCSSQSGHNTVSWYQQALGQGPQFIFQYYREEENGRGNFPPRFSGLQFPNYSSELNVNALELDDSALYLCASSPFASQGQTQETQYFGPGTRLLVL.

Only a few counts were recorded for this clone. The chain carries TRBV7-8 and TRBJ1-2; D may be TRBD1 (5 bases). CDR1 is SGHVS and CDR2 is FQNEAQ in the germline V gene. The V and J ends lost 5 bases and 4 bases respectively, with 20 bases between them. The CDR3 runs to 16 residues. CDR3 region: CASSQTQWGGAYGYTF. In DNA form, the CDR3 reads TGTGCCAGCAGCCAAACTCAGTGGGGCGGGGCCTATGGCTACACCTTC.

This chain connects TRBV5-1 to TRBJ1-1; no clear D. This CDR3 region has 11 residues. CDR1 is SGHRS and CDR2 is YFSETQ in the germline V gene. V was cut by 5 bases and J by 6 bases, with 8 bases left in between. The CDR3 bases are TGCGCCAGCAGTGGGGAGGCTGAAGCTTTCTTT. It codes for CASSGEAEAFF.

This clone appeared a single time. V usage is TRBV5-6 and J usage is TRBJ1-5; 10 bases map to TRBD1. J gave up 4 bases and V 1 base, and 2 bases lay outside the gene matches. The CDR3 loop spans 15 amino acids. The germline CDR1 and CDR2 sequences are SGHDT and YYEEEE. This CDR3 is CASSLRTGGNQPQHF. The CDR3 DNA follows: TGTGCCAGCAGCTTGAGGACAGGGGGGAATCAGCCCCAGCATTTT.